This note documents a single T cell receptor (beta chain) sequence. The target antigen is unknown. The entry originates in a study of T cell responses to AZD1222 COVID-19 vaccine. Turning to the study itself: Second-dose timings of about 4 or about 12 weeks were pooled. Study-level results: Just a handful of AZD1222 recipients tested seropositive at baseline. Spike-specific TCR depth and breadth grew after two AZD1222 doses.

The table came from immunoSEQ multiplex PCR; TCRdb's copy has only in-frame clones and leaves some out. Here the sample spans 90,000 to 120,000 clones, about 88% being singletons. Germline V gene lookup returns CDR1 KGHSH and CDR2 LQKENI. V shed 3 bases and J shed 3 bases, with 17 bases lying between them. This CDR3 has 16 amino acids. The chain employs TRBV18 and TRBJ1-1; TRBD1 might be the D (5 bases). This specimen consisted of peripheral blood, obtained on day 0 of AZD1222 vaccination. This receptor was taken from an adult in good health. As DNA, the CDR3 is TGTGCCAGCTCACCGACACTCCGAGGAGGGGACACTGAAGCTTTCTTT. Translation: CASSPTLRGGDTEAFF.